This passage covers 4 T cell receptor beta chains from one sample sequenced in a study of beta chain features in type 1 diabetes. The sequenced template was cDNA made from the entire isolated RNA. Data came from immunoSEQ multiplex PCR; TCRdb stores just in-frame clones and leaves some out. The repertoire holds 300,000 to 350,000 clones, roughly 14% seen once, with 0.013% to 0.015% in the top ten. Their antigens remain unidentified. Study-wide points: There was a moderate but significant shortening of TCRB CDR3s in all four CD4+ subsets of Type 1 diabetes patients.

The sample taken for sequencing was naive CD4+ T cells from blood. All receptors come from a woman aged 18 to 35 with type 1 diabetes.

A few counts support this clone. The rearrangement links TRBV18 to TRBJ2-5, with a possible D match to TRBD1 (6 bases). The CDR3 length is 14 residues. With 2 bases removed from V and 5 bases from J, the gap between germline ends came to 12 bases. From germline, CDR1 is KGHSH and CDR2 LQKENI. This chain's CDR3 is CASSPFAGEETQYF. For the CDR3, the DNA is TGTGCCAGCTCACCATTCGCAGGGGAGGAGACCCAGTACTTC.

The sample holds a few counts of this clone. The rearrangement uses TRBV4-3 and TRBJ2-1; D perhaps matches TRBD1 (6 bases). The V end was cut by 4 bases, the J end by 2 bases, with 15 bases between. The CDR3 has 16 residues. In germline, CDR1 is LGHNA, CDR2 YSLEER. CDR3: CASSPTRDTTYNEQFF. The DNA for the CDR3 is TGCGCCAGCAGCCCGACTCGGGACACGACCTACAATGAGCAGTTCTTC.

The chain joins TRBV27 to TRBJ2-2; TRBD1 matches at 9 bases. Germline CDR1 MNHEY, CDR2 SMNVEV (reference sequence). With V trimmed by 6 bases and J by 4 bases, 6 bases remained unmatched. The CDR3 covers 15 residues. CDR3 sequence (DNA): TGTGCCAGCAGACCCAACAGGGGGCGCACCGGGGAGCTGTTTTTT. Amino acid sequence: CASRPNRGRTGELFF.

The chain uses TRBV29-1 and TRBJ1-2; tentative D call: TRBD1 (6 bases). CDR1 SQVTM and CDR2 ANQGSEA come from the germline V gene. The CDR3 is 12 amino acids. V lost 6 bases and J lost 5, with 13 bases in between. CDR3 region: CSVSTTGYGYTF. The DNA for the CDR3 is TGCAGCGTCTCCACGACAGGTTATGGCTACACCTTC.